This passage covers 9 T cell receptor beta chains from one sample sequenced in a study of shared clonotypes between healthy human individuals. CD45RO-negative CD8 cells positively selected for CCR7 made up the naive population, which excluded terminally differentiated effector memory CD45RA+ cells. The method was immunoSEQ multiplex PCR; TCRdb's version includes in-frame clones alone and lacks a portion of them. The repertoire holds millions of clones, just over 90% seen once, with approximately 1.7% in the top ten. Specimen: naive CD8+ T cells from PBMCs. All receptors derive from a young man in good health. Some clones in this sample may be carry-over from other donors' samples.

Only a few counts were recorded for this clone. The rearrangement links TRBV5-1 to TRBJ2-3; D is ambiguous. Deletions cut 2 bases from V and 5 bases from J, with 18 bases between. Germline-derived CDR1 and CDR2 are SGHRS and YFSETQ. The CDR3 extends over 16 amino acids. The CDR3 sequence is CASSFVWMGRIDTQYF. CDR3 nucleotide sequence: TGCGCCAGCAGCTTCGTTTGGATGGGTCGGATAGATACGCAGTATTTT.

This rearrangement joins TRBV12-5 to TRBJ2-1, with D unclear. V lost 6 bases and J 6 bases, leaving 15 bases between the germline ends. Germline CDR1 LGHNT, CDR2 FRNRAP. The CDR3 is 14 residues long. The CDR3 region is CASGRTGGSNEQFF. Written as DNA, the CDR3 is TGTGCTAGTGGCCGCACCGGTGGGTCCAATGAGCAGTTCTTC.

The V gene is TRBV19, the J gene TRBJ2-2; 8 bases match TRBD2. Trimming cost V 6 bases and J 5 bases; bases outside gene matches: 5. Germline CDR1 and CDR2: LNHDA and SQIVND (reference sequence). The CDR3 has 14 residues. CDR3 amino acids: CASRAGELTGELFF. In DNA form, the CDR3 reads TGTGCCAGTAGAGCGGGAGAGCTAACCGGGGAGCTGTTTTTT.

V and J are TRBV27 and TRBJ2-2; D call uncertain. Germline V gives CDR1 MNHEY, CDR2 SMNVEV (reference sequence). V gave up 8 bases and J gave up 6 bases, with 13 bases separating them. The CDR3 covers 13 residues. The CDR3 protein is CASGLLGSGELFF. The DNA for the CDR3 is TGTGCCAGCGGTCTGTTGGGATCCGGGGAGCTGTTTTTT.

V usage is TRBV11-3 and J usage is TRBJ2-7; TRBD1 matches at 7 bases. This CDR3 is 14 amino acids long. The V segment lost 5 bases and the J segment 7 bases; nucleotides outside the gene matches: 11. Germline V lookup: CDR1 SGHNT, CDR2 YENEEA. CDR3 amino acids: CASSTGTAHREQYF. The CDR3 DNA is TGTGCCAGCAGCACCGGGACAGCCCATCGGGAGCAGTACTTC.

The chain recombines TRBV27 with TRBJ2-1, with TRBD2 matching 8 bases. V lost 5 bases to trimming and J lost 4 bases; unmatched junction nucleotides: 7. Germline CDR1 MNHEY, CDR2 SMNVEV (reference sequence). The CDR3 is made up of 15 amino acids. The CDR3 loop reads CASSVLAGSYNEQFF. The CDR3 nucleotides read TGTGCCAGCAGTGTCCTAGCGGGTTCGTACAATGAGCAGTTCTTC.

The chain is built from TRBV11-2 and TRBJ1-1; D is perhaps TRBD1 (6 bases). The CDR3 sequence is 16 residues long. Germline values: CDR1 SGHAT, CDR2 FQNNGV. V was shortened by 8 bases and J by 4 bases, with 23 bases between the two germline ends. CDR3 amino acids: CASASRGETGLTEAFF. For the CDR3, the DNA is TGTGCCAGCGCCTCGAGGGGGGAAACAGGTCTCACTGAAGCTTTCTTT.

The rearrangement links TRBV11-2 to TRBJ2-7; D may be TRBD2 (6 bases). The germline V and J ends were trimmed by 0 bases and 3 bases, with 24 bases remaining between them. This CDR3 comprises 19 residues. From germline, CDR1 is SGHAT and CDR2 FQNNGV. The CDR3 DNA reads TGTGCCAGCAGCTTAGACTCGCGGAGGGCCCAGCCAAAGAGCTACGAGCAGTACTTC. Its translation: CASSLDSRRAQPKSYEQYF.

The chain combines TRBV11-2 with TRBJ2-7; 7 bases match TRBD2. Trimming removed 5 bases from V and 5 bases from J; junction bases left unmatched: 12. The CDR3 spans 15 residues. The V gene's germline CDR1 is SGHAT and CDR2 FQNNGV. The CDR3 is CASSPGAGPMNEQYF. Written as DNA, the CDR3 is TGTGCCAGCAGCCCGGGAGCGGGGCCCATGAACGAGCAGTACTTC.